The T cell receptor (beta chain) under discussion was sequenced for a study of cytomegalovirus exposure and HLA in healthy donors. CDR1 and CDR2 from the germline V gene are SGHAT and FQNNGV. The CDR3 length is 11 residues. V dropped 5 bases and J dropped 5 bases, with 6 bases sitting between them. Points from the study as a whole: Earlier results showed most TCR beta V segments being productive about 87% or about 30% of the time. Later analysis identified 16,000 or so TCR beta sequences associated with HLA alleles, using a false discovery rate threshold of 0.05. Sequencing depth across donors, presence/absence analyses assumed, was roughly uniform.

Vbeta (60) and Jbeta (13) primers were used in the PCR. Method: immunoSEQ multiplex PCR; TCRdb's copy keeps in-frame clones and lacks some. This table holds around 100,000 clones. As concerns this clone: Its antigen is unknown.

V gene TRBV11-2 combines with J gene TRBJ2-5; D gene ambiguous. This sequence was found in a man aged 40-55 years in good health and CMV-seropositive. The specimen was PBMCs. As DNA, the CDR3 is TGTGCCAGCAGCCTCAGGGAGACCCAGTACTTC. As protein: CASSLRETQYF. Drawing the rest from reference TRBV11-2 and TRBJ2-5, the complete variable domain is EAGVAQSPRYKIIEKRQSVAFWCNPISGHATLYWYQQILGQGPKLLIQFQNNGVVDDSQLPKDRFSAERLKGVDSTLKIQPAKLEDSAVYLCASSLRETQYFGPGTRLLVL.